One sample yielded the 18 T cell receptor beta chains listed below, sequenced in a study of blood T cells in healthy people across ages. Primed by a sample-barcoded 5' primer and a J-beta primer mix, a second PCR proceeded for about 7 to 12 cycles. Using its own MiXCR run on the 5' RACE reads, TCRdb lists one record per CDR3 protein. The table lists approximately 810,000 distinct CDR3 sequences, about 36% of them singletons. Sequences were obtained from blood. These receptors were obtained from a man aged 18 to 35 in good health.

V usage is TRBV24-1 and J usage is TRBJ1-1, with D tentatively TRBD1 (5 bases). CDR3 length: 16 amino acids. Germline V gives CDR1 KGHDR, CDR2 SFDVKD. V was cut by 4 bases and J by 7 bases, with 21 bases left in between. The CDR3 is CATSEPPGKRVNEAFF. The CDR3, as DNA: TGTGCCACCAGTGAACCCCCAGGGAAGCGGGTAAATGAAGCTTTCTTT.

V usage is TRBV5-1 and J usage is TRBJ1-2, with D perhaps matching TRBD1 (6 bases). Trimming removed 4 bases at V and 6 bases at J, with 16 bases between. CDR1 SGHRS and CDR2 YFSETQ come from the germline V gene. The CDR3 runs to 14 residues. CDR3 region: CASSPPGAGDGYTF. The CDR3 nucleotides are TGCGCCAGCAGCCCCCCTGGGGCAGGGGATGGCTACACCTTC.

This clonotype has at least ten counts. The chain recombines TRBV7-3 with TRBJ2-7; TRBD1 is a possible D gene (5 bases). The germline V and J ends were trimmed by 5 bases and 2 bases, with 13 bases remaining between them. Germline CDR1 SGHTA, CDR2 FQGTGA. This CDR3 spans 14 amino acids. Written as DNA, the CDR3 is TGTGCCAGCAGCCTAGACAGTCTTACCTACGAGCAGTACTTC. As protein: CASSLDSLTYEQYF.

This chain links TRBV28 with TRBJ2-3, with 7 bases matching TRBD2. The ends lost 6 bases at V and 11 bases at J; junction bases unmatched: 11. The CDR3 contains 13 residues. Germline loops: CDR1 MDHEN, CDR2 SYDVKM. The CDR3 DNA sequence: TGTGCCAGCAGCGGAGGGGAGGGAACCAGGCAGTATTTT. Translation: CASSGGEGTRQYF.

This clonotype was detected ten times or more. This rearrangement joins TRBV20-1 to TRBJ2-1, with D perhaps assigned TRBD1 or TRBD2 (5 bases each). The end of the DNA aligns better with TRBJ2-7, so the J call may be wrong. From germline, CDR1 is DFQATT and CDR2 SNEGSKA (reference sequence). There are 16 residues in the CDR3. The CDR3: CSARAFTGGDYNEQYF. CDR3 DNA: TGCAGTGCTAGAGCCTTTACAGGAGGCGACTACAATGAGCAGTACTTC.

On this clonotype itself: A much bigger clone sits one base away, suggesting this may be a read error. The V gene is TRBV6-2 or TRBV6-3, the J gene TRBJ2-3; 11 positions match TRBD1. The length of the CDR3 is 20 residues. Germline V gene data show CDR1 as MNHEY and CDR2 as SVGEGT. For the CDR3, the DNA is TGTGCCAACAGTTACCGGGGACAGGGGGGTACCATTCTTCGCACAGATACGCAGTATTTT. This encodes CANSYRGQGGTILRTDTQYF.

V gene TRBV7-9 combines with J gene TRBJ2-1; D remains ambiguous. CDR3 length: 13 amino acids. Germline-derived CDR1 and CDR2 are SEHNR and FQNEAQ (reference sequence). Trimming took 5 bases from V and 6 from J, leaving 11 bases between them. The CDR3 sequence is CASSVHGPNEQFF. The CDR3 DNA sequence: TGTGCCAGCAGCGTACACGGACCCAATGAGCAGTTCTTC.

This clonotype has a handful of counts. The chain couples TRBV4-3 to TRBJ2-1; 12 bases line up with TRBD2. The CDR3 totals 17 residues. Germline V gene data show CDR1 as LGHNA and CDR2 as YSLEER. V shed 4 bases and J 4 bases; nucleotides not matched to a gene: 8. The CDR3 protein is CASSPQPTSGGYNEQFF. DNA for the CDR3: TGCGCCAGCAGCCCCCAGCCTACTAGCGGGGGGTACAATGAGCAGTTCTTC.

The chain joins TRBV12-3 or TRBV12-4 to TRBJ2-5; possibly TRBD1 or TRBD2 for D (7 bases each). This CDR3 has 17 residues. The ends were cut back, 8 bases at V and 3 bases at J, with 25 bases in the middle. The CDR3 nucleotides read TGTGCCAGCGGGAGGGGGCCGGGGCAAAATTCCGAAGAGACCCAGTACTTC. This sequence encodes CASGRGPGQNSEETQYF.

As to this clonotype: At one boundary the junction diverges from the germline segment, which might be a read error. The CDR3: CAGRQGRDGDTEAFF. The CDR3 coding sequence is TGTGCCGGCAGGCAAGGGCGGGACGGGGACACTGAAGCTTTCTTT. J is TRBJ1-1 and V is TRBV7-2, with D possibly being TRBD1 (5 bases). The CDR3 length is 15 residues. Germline loops: CDR1 SGHTA, CDR2 FQGNSA.

This chain connects TRBV6-2 or TRBV6-3 to TRBJ2-5, with D uncertain. V lost 10 bases and J lost 4, with 7 bases in between. Germline CDR1 reads MNHEY; CDR2 reads SVGEGT. The CDR3 sequence is 10 residues long. The CDR3 coding sequence is TGTGCCACCGAAGGAGAGACCCAGTACTTC. Protein product: CATEGETQYF.

As regards this clonotype: A junction end diverges from the germline sequence, so it may reflect a read error. The J gene is TRBJ2-5, the V gene TRBV29-1, with D possibly TRBD1 on 6 matching bases. The CDR3 totals 13 residues. Germline V CDR1 and CDR2: SQVTM, ANQGSEA. This chain's CDR3 is CSVRRQVQGTQYF. The CDR3 DNA reads as TGCAGCGTTAGGCGACAGGTCCAAGGGACCCAGTACTTC.

V is TRBV27 and J is TRBJ2-7; D is possibly TRBD1 (5 bases). The length of the CDR3 is 14 residues. Germline loops: CDR1 MNHEY, CDR2 SMNVEV (reference sequence). Trimming took off 5 bases at V and 0 bases at J, with 11 bases between the two ends. The CDR3: CASSPTDYSYEQYF. Written as DNA, the CDR3 is TGTGCCAGCAGTCCGACAGATTACTCCTACGAGCAGTACTTC.

On this clonotype: Since a much larger clone is just one base distant, this may be a read error. V is TRBV12-3 or TRBV12-4 and J is TRBJ2-1, with D tentatively TRBD1 (6 bases). Judging by the DNA end, TRBJ2-7 fits better; the J call may be wrong. This CDR3 region has 14 residues. CDR3 sequence reads: CASNQPTGNNEQYF. The CDR3 bases are TGTGCCAGCAACCAGCCCACAGGGAACAATGAGCAGTACTTC.

The rearrangement links TRBV25-1 to TRBJ1-2; 7 nucleotides match TRBD1. The germline gives CDR1 MGHDK, CDR2 SYGVNS. This CDR3 has 17 amino acids. The V and J ends lost 5 bases and 3 bases, in that order; junction bases with no gene match: 15. The CDR3 DNA sequence: TGTGCCAGCAGTTCTAATGGGTACCTCGGACAGGACTATGGCTACACCTTC. Translating it yields CASSSNGYLGQDYGYTF.

This clonotype was recorded at least ten times. V gene TRBV4-3 combines with J gene TRBJ2-5, with D perhaps matching TRBD1 (7 bases). The CDR3 is 18 amino acids. The germline gives CDR1 LGHNA, CDR2 YSLEER. The ends were cut back, 2 bases at V and 1 base at J, with 20 bases in the middle. The CDR3 protein is CASSQKRGRDNLQETQYF. For the CDR3, the DNA is TGCGCCAGCAGCCAAAAGAGGGGGCGGGACAACCTCCAAGAGACCCAGTACTTC.

CDR3 sequence (DNA): TGTGCCAGCAGTTGGTCTAGCGTTCAAGATACGCAGTATTTT. Encoded protein: CASSWSSVQDTQYF. The V gene is TRBV27, the J gene TRBJ2-3; tentatively, D is TRBD2 (6 bases). Germline CDR1 is MNHEY and CDR2 is SMNVEV (reference sequence). The CDR3 is made up of 14 amino acids. V lost 4 bases, J lost 5 bases, and 13 bases lay in between.

This chain uses TRBV12-3 or TRBV12-4 with TRBJ2-2, with TRBD1 matching 7 bases. With V trimmed by 2 bases and J by 5 bases, 8 bases remained unmatched. This CDR3 is built from 16 residues. CDR3 nucleotides: TGTGCCAGCAGTTTATCCGAGACAGGGTTTACCGGGGAGCTGTTTTTT. It encodes CASSLSETGFTGELFF.